The 25 T cell receptor beta chains below all came from one sample that was sequenced in a study of identical twins' blood T cells. TCRdb passed the 5' RACE reads through MiXCR, listing each CDR3 protein once. The data contain 350,000 to 450,000 distinct CDR3 sequences, 28% of them singletons. Source material: PBMCs. All receptors derive from a woman between 18 and 55 years old in good health.

This chain uses TRBV7-9 with TRBJ2-5; unclear D gene. V was shortened by 3 bases and J by 4 bases, with 3 bases between the two germline ends. The CDR3 sequence is 11 residues long. Germline V gene data show CDR1 as SEHNR and CDR2 as FQNEAQ (reference sequence). The CDR3 region is CASSFVETQYF. The CDR3 bases are TGTGCCAGCAGCTTCGTAGAGACCCAGTACTTC.

The chain carries TRBV9 and TRBJ1-1; D is uncertain. The CDR3 extends over 14 amino acids. Germline CDR1 reads SGDLS; CDR2 reads YYNGEE. V dropped 2 bases and J dropped 8 bases, with 16 bases sitting between them. CDR3: CASSVGKGMAEAFF. The DNA for the CDR3 is TGTGCCAGCAGCGTCGGGAAAGGGATGGCCGAAGCTTTCTTT.

V gene TRBV6-6 combines with J gene TRBJ1-5; 8 nucleotides align to TRBD1. This CDR3 has 14 residues. Germline lookup yields CDR1 MNHNY and CDR2 SVGAGI (reference sequence). With V trimmed by 6 bases and J by 7 bases, 8 bases remained unmatched. The CDR3 DNA reads TGTGCCAGCAGCTTGACAGGGGTGAGCCAGCCCCAGCATTTT. It yields the protein CASSLTGVSQPQHF.

In its sample, this clonotype was seen a few times. The rearrangement joins TRBV10-3 to TRBJ2-7, with 10 bases aligning to TRBD2. Germline V CDR1 and CDR2: ENHRY, SYGVKD. This CDR3 comprises 15 residues. V was clipped by 2 bases and J by 3 bases; unmatched bases: 4. The CDR3 nucleotides are TGTGCCATCAGTGAGCCAGCGGGGGGGCGCTACGAGCAGTACTTC. Translating gives CAISEPAGGRYEQYF.

This clonotype was observed a few times. J is TRBJ2-1 and V is TRBV29-1, with TRBD1 matching 7 bases. This CDR3 contains 14 residues. Germline trimming cut 3 bases from V and 4 bases from J; bases unmatched to any gene: 6. In germline, CDR1 is SQVTM, CDR2 ANQGSEA. The CDR3 sequence: CSVDEGAGYNEQFF. The CDR3 DNA follows: TGCAGCGTTGATGAGGGGGCTGGGTACAATGAGCAGTTCTTC.

The gene calls are TRBV20-1 and TRBJ2-1, with 8 nucleotides matching TRBD2. V lost 2 bases to trimming and J lost 8 bases; unmatched junction nucleotides: 17. This CDR3 is built from 17 residues. Germline V gene lookup returns CDR1 DFQATT and CDR2 SNEGSKA (reference sequence). The CDR3 bases are TGCAGTGCTAGAACTCCCCAGGCTAGCGGGTATCTGGATGAGCAGTTCTTC. It translates to CSARTPQASGYLDEQFF.

This clonotype has only a few counts. This sequence joins TRBV3-1 and TRBJ2-3, with TRBD2 identical over 7 bases. Losses at the gene ends were 0 bases for V and 2 bases for J; bases not matched to a gene: 5. The CDR3 contains 16 residues. Per germline, CDR1 LGHDT and CDR2 YNNKEL (reference sequence). The CDR3 sequence: CASSQDQAGNTDTQYF. The DNA of the CDR3 is TGTGCCAGCAGCCAAGATCAAGCGGGGAACACAGATACGCAGTATTTT.

The gene calls are TRBV20-1 and TRBJ2-6; D is possibly TRBD1 (7 bases). This CDR3 has 12 amino acids. The V end was cut by 5 bases, the J end by 11 bases, with 13 bases between. The germline V gene encodes CDR1 DFQATT and CDR2 SNEGSKA (reference sequence). CDR3 in DNA: TGCAGTGCTCGACAGGGACTCGACGTCCTGACTTTC. Its translation is CSARQGLDVLTF.

In this sample, this clonotype turned up a few times. Relative to the germline gene, one junction end is altered; a read error may explain this. This chain links TRBV7-7 with TRBJ2-1, with D perhaps being TRBD1 or TRBD2 (5 bases each). Germline assignment: CDR1 SSHAT and CDR2 FNYEAQ (reference sequence). This CDR3 comprises 15 residues. The CDR3, as DNA: TGTGCTAGCAGCTCGGGTCAGGGACCTTACAATGAGCAGTTCTTC. Residues: CASSSGQGPYNEQFF.

V and J are TRBV7-9 and TRBJ2-1; D is unresolved. The CDR3 length is 15 residues. With 4 bases removed from V and 6 bases from J, the gap between germline ends came to 16 bases. Per the germline V gene, CDR1 is SEHNR and CDR2 is FQNEAQ (reference sequence). DNA for the CDR3: TGTGCCAGCAGCTCTAAGATACCGGGTAGCAATGAGCAGTTCTTC. It is translated as CASSSKIPGSNEQFF.

The CDR3 bases are TGCAGTGCTCGACTAGCGCAAGACTACAATGAGCAGTTCTTC. This codes for CSARLAQDYNEQFF. The genes are TRBV20-1 and TRBJ2-1; 8 positions agree with TRBD2. This CDR3 has 14 residues. V was pared by 5 bases and J by 3 bases, with 6 bases of the junction left unmatched. Germline V gene sequence: CDR1 DFQATT, CDR2 SNEGSKA (reference sequence).

Points on this clonotype: Since a much larger clone is just one base distant, this may be a read error. The rearrangement uses TRBV29-1 and TRBJ2-7; D perhaps matches TRBD1 (5 bases). Per germline, CDR1 SQVTM and CDR2 ANQGSEA. The CDR3 totals 13 residues. V gave up 5 bases and J gave up 2 bases, with 13 bases separating them. The CDR3 nucleotides read TGCAGCGTTTCAGGACAAGTGACCTACGAGCAGTACTTC. Its translation is CSVSGQVTYEQYF.

With respect to this clonotype: Its ends do not fully match the called genes, so a read error is possible. This sequence joins TRBV7-9 and TRBJ1-5, with D hard to call. This CDR3 comprises 13 residues. Germline V CDR1 and CDR2: SEHNR, FQNEAQ (reference sequence). In DNA form, the CDR3 reads TGTGCCAGCAGCTTAGCGGGCGCACAGCCCCATCATTTT. This gives the protein CASSLAGAQPHHF.

The chain is built from TRBV27 and TRBJ2-7; a possible D gene is TRBD2 (5 bases). The CDR3 totals 13 residues. CDR1 is MNHEY and CDR2 is SMNVEV in the germline V gene (reference sequence). The V gene lost 0 bases and the J gene lost 7 bases, with 10 bases spanning the gap. The DNA for the CDR3 is TGTGCCAGCAGTTTATCGGACTTTCGGGAGCAGTACTTC. Translating it yields CASSLSDFREQYF.

This clonotype was seen only a few times. The rearrangement links TRBV7-8 to TRBJ2-1; D is possibly TRBD2 (6 bases). V was pared by 6 bases and J by 2 bases, with 14 bases between. From germline, CDR1 is SGHVS and CDR2 FQNEAQ. The CDR3 contains 15 residues. As DNA, the CDR3 is TGTGCCAGCAGTTTTCTAGCGACCACCTACAATGAGCAGTTCTTC. This gives the protein CASSFLATTYNEQFF.

The rearrangement links TRBV29-1 to TRBJ1-1; tentative D call: TRBD1 (5 bases). V was cut by 7 bases and J by 1 base, with 10 bases left in between. CDR3 length: 12 residues. Germline V gene sequence: CDR1 SQVTM, CDR2 ANQGSEA. CDR3 loop: CSGRAPNTEAFF. CDR3 coding DNA: TGCAGCGGCAGGGCCCCGAACACTGAAGCTTTCTTT. The full variable domain, its missing parts supplied by reference TRBV29-1 and TRBJ1-1, is SAVISQKPSRDICQRGTSLTIQCQVDSQVTMMFWYRQQPGQSLTLIATANQGSEATYESGFVIDKFPISRPNLTFSTLTVSNMSPEDSSIYLCSGRAPNTEAFFGQGTRLTVV.

The chain links TRBV19 to TRBJ2-1, with 8 bases fitting TRBD2. This CDR3 is 14 amino acids long. The germline CDR1 and CDR2 sequences are LNHDA and SQIVND (reference sequence). With 7 bases clipped from V and 9 bases from J, the junction kept 11 bases outside the gene matches. CDR3 sequence: CASKISGSTSEQFF. CDR3 nucleotides: TGTGCCAGTAAAATCAGCGGGAGCACCAGTGAGCAGTTCTTC.

This clonotype was found a few times. The genes are TRBV9 and TRBJ1-2, with TRBD1 as a possible D gene (5 bases). The V and J ends lost 2 bases and 7 bases respectively, with 21 bases between them. This CDR3 spans 16 amino acids. Germline V gene data show CDR1 as SGDLS and CDR2 as YYNGEE. CDR3 in amino acids: CASSVDNRGGLFGYTF. In DNA, the CDR3 is TGTGCCAGCAGCGTCGATAATAGGGGAGGGTTGTTTGGCTACACCTTC.

The genes are TRBV3-1 and TRBJ1-1; D is perhaps TRBD1 (5 bases). Trimming pared 7 bases from V and 6 bases from J, leaving 15 bases between. Germline V gene lookup returns CDR1 LGHDT and CDR2 YNNKEL (reference sequence). CDR3 size: 13 residues. The DNA for the CDR3 is TGTGCCAGCACTTCCTGGGGCAACGCTGAAGCTTTCTTT. It encodes CASTSWGNAEAFF.

This clonotype was counted at least ten times. The V call is TRBV9, the J call TRBJ2-3; the D is unclear. Between the trimmed V and J ends, which lost 4 bases and 7 bases, there was a span of 10 bases. CDR1 is SGDLS, CDR2 YYNGEE, per germline. The CDR3 sequence is 12 residues long. The CDR3 reads CASSPIGNTQYF. The CDR3 DNA sequence: TGTGCCAGCAGCCCTATTGGGAATACGCAGTATTTT.

This clonotype showed up many times. The chain links TRBV10-3 to TRBJ2-1; possibly TRBD2 for D (6 bases). Germline loops: CDR1 ENHRY, CDR2 SYGVKD. This CDR3 spans 11 amino acids. V was shortened by 11 bases and J by 9 bases, with 14 bases between the two germline ends. This CDR3 reads CAVHEAGEQFF. CDR3 nucleotides: TGTGCCGTTCATGAAGCGGGTGAGCAGTTCTTC.

This chain uses TRBV3-1 with TRBJ1-5; 7 bases are a match to TRBD1. This CDR3 is built from 18 residues. With 1 base clipped from V and 1 base from J, the junction kept 10 bases outside the gene matches. Germline V CDR1 and CDR2: LGHDT, YNNKEL (reference sequence). In DNA, the CDR3 is TGTGCCAGCAGCCAAGGTCGGGAGGGGGCGAGGAGCAATCAGCCCCAGCATTTT. Protein product: CASSQGREGARSNQPQHF.

With respect to this clonotype: This likely comes from a read error, as the CDR3 has no conserved phenylalanine or tryptophan at its end. The DNA is left out, because the CDR3 cannot be placed on it with certainty; the CDR3 is given as TCRdb lists it. This chain links TRBV2 with TRBJ1-1; the D call in the table, TRBD1, was not verified against the DNA. Germline-derived CDR1 and CDR2 are SNHLY and FYNNEI. Both ends counted, the CDR3 spans 11 residues. The CDR3 sequence is CDSSEYSGSRL.

This clonotype was seen a handful of times. The chain is built from TRBV20-1 and TRBJ1-5; TRBD1 agrees at 7 bases. Germline CDR1 DFQATT, CDR2 SNEGSKA (reference sequence). This CDR3 has 14 amino acids. With 6 bases clipped from V and 4 bases from J, the junction kept 9 bases outside the gene matches. The CDR3, as DNA: TGCAGTGCGGCAGACAGGGTGCTTAATCAGCCCCAGCATTTT. It translates to CSAADRVLNQPQHF.

The chain carries TRBV18 and TRBJ2-7; maybe TRBD2 (6 bases). Germline CDR1 reads KGHSH; CDR2 reads LQKENI. The CDR3 spans 13 residues. V was shortened by 10 bases and J by 5 bases, with 18 bases between the two germline ends. The DNA of the CDR3 is TGTGCCACCGCAACAGGTGGAGGGAACGAGCAGTACTTC. This translates into CATATGGGNEQYF. Complete variable domain (other parts from reference TRBV18 and TRBJ2-7): NAGVMQNPRHLVRRRGQEARLRCSPMKGHSHVYWYRQLPEEGLKFMVYLQKENIIDESGMPKERFSAEFPKEGPSILRIQQVVRGDSAAYFCATATGGGNEQYFGPGTRLTVT.